A selection of T cell receptor beta chains follows, all from one sample in a study of CXCR3-negative and CXCR3-positive naive CD8 T cells. For each CDR3 protein, TCRdb gives one entry from its re-call of the 5' RACE reads, without DNA. In total, the table holds roughly 140,000 distinct CDR3 sequences. The material sequenced was naive CXCR3+ CD8+ T cells from blood. The receptors originated from a human donor in good health. Some clones in this sample may be carry-over from other donors' samples. Each CDR3 is given with its conserved first and last residue.

V gene	J gene	CDR3 protein
TRBV20-1	TRBJ2-2	CSARAPGLDYTGELFF
TRBV9	TRBJ1-2	CASSVGAGDYGYTF
TRBV7-9	TRBJ2-5	CASSPQVRGSQETQYF
TRBV19	TRBJ2-1	CASSIDRNNEQFF
TRBV5-5	TRBJ2-5	CASRGGLAHPQETQYF
TRBV29-1	TRBJ2-1	CSVEPTGLLNEQFF
TRBV29-1	TRBJ1-1	CSFTFLGTEAFF
TRBV20-1	TRBJ2-3	CSAIPSGGATDTQYF
TRBV4-3	TRBJ1-1	CASSQGPGGGHTEAFF
TRBV6-2/TRBV6-3	TRBJ1-5	CASSYGTPYQPQHF